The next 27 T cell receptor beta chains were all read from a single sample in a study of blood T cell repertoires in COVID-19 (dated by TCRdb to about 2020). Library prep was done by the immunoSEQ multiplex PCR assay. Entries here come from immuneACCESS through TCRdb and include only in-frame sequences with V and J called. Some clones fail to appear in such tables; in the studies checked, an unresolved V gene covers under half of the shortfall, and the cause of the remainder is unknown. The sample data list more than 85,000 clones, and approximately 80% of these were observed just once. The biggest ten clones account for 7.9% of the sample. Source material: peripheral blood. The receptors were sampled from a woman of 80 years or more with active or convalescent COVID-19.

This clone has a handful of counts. The DNA for the CDR3 is TGTGCCAGCAGCTGGACACCAGCGGGAGATACGCAGTATTTT. Protein: CASSWTPAGDTQYF. V usage is TRBV2 and J usage is TRBJ2-3, with D possibly TRBD2 on 6 matching bases. With 6 bases removed from V and 5 bases from J, the gap between germline ends came to 15 bases. The CDR3 is 14 residues long. Per the germline V gene, CDR1 is SNHLY and CDR2 is FYNNEI.

The CDR3 reads CASSLGQDNEQFF. In nucleotides, the CDR3 is TGTGCCAGCAGCTTAGGCCAGGACAATGAGCAGTTCTTC. The chain employs TRBV7-8 and TRBJ2-1; the D is unclear. CDR1 SGHVS and CDR2 FQNEAQ come from the germline V gene. V was clipped by 1 base and J by 5 bases, with 6 bases between them. This CDR3 spans 13 amino acids.

CDR3: CASSHRNRPLRETQYF. CDR3 sequence (DNA): TGCGCCAGCAGTCACCGCAACAGACCACTTAGGGAGACCCAGTACTTC. V usage is TRBV23-1 and J usage is TRBJ2-5; D is unresolved. TRBV23-1 is identified as an open reading frame with a role that is uncertain. Trimming pared 3 bases from V and 5 bases from J, leaving 19 bases between. CDR3 size: 16 residues.

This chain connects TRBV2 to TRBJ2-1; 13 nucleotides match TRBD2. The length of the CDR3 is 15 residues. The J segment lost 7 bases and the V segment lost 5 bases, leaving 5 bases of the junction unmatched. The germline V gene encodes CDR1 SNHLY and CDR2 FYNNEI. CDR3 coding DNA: TGTGCCAGCAGTCCACTAGCGGGAGGGGGGAATGAGCAGTTCTTC. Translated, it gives CASSPLAGGGNEQFF. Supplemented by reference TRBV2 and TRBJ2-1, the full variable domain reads EPEVTQTPSHQVTQMGQEVILRCVPISNHLYFYWYRQILGQKVEFLVSFYNNEISEKSEIFDDQFSVERPDGSNFTLKIRSTKLEDSAMYFCASSPLAGGGNEQFFGPGTRLTVL.

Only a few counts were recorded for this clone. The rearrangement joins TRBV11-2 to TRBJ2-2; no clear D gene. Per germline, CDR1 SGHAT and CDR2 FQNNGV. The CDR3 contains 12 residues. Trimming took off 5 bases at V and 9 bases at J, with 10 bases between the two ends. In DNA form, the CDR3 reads TGTGCCAGCAGCCTAGGTTATAGGGAGCTGTTTTTT. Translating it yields CASSLGYRELFF.

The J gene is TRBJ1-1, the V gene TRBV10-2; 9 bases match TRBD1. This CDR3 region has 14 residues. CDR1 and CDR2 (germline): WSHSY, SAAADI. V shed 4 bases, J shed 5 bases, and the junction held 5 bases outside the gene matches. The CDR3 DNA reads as TGCGCCAGCAGTGTCCGACAGGGGGGGACTGAAGCTTTCTTT. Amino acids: CASSVRQGGTEAFF.

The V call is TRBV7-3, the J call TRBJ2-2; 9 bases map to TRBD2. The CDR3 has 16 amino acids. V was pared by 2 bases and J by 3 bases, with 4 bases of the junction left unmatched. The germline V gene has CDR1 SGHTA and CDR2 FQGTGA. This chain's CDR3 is CASSLLRLADTGELFF. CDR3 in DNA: TGTGCCAGCAGCTTATTGAGACTAGCGGACACCGGGGAGCTGTTTTTT.

For the CDR3, the DNA is TGTGCCAGCAGCCTAAAATATAGCAATCAGCCCCAGCATTTT. It translates to CASSLKYSNQPQHF. The rearrangement links TRBV6-5 to TRBJ1-5, with D unclear. This CDR3 has 14 residues. Trimming removed 6 bases at V and 0 bases at J, with 9 bases between. Germline CDR1 reads MNHEY; CDR2 reads SVGAGI.

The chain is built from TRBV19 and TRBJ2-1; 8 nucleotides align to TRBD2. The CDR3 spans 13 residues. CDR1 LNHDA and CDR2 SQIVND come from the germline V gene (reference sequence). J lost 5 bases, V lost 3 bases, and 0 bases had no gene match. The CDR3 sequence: CASSMGLDNEQFF. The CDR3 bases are TGTGCCAGTAGTATGGGACTAGACAATGAGCAGTTCTTC.

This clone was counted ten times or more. Here the CDR3 DNA reads TGTGCCAGCAGCTTTAGTGGTCAAGAGCAGTTCTTC. It encodes CASSFSGQEQFF. J is TRBJ2-1 and V is TRBV7-8; D is unresolved. V gave up 3 bases and J gave up 10 bases, with 10 bases separating them. Germline CDR1 SGHVS, CDR2 FQNEAQ. The CDR3 covers 12 residues.

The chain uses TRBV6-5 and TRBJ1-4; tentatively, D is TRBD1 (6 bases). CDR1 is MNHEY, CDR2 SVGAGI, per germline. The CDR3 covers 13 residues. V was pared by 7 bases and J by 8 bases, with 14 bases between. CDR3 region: CASTGQSGEKLFF. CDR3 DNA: TGTGCCAGCACCGGACAGTCGGGCGAAAAACTGTTTTTT.

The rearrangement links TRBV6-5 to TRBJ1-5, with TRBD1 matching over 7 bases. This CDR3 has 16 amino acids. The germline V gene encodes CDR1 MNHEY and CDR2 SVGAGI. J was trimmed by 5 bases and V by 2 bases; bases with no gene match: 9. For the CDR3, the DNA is TGTGCCAGCAGTTACGCTGACAGGGCAAGGGATCAGCCCCAGCATTTT. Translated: CASSYADRARDQPQHF.

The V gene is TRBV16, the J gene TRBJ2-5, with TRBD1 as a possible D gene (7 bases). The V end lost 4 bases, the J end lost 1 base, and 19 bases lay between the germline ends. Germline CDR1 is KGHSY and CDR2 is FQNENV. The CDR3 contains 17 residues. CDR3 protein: CASSPQGPGGLQETQYF. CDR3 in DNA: TGTGCCAGCAGCCCCCAAGGGCCAGGGGGACTCCAAGAGACCCAGTACTTC. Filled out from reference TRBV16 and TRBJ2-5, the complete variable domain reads GEEVAQTPKHLVRGEGQKAKLYCAPIKGHSYVFWYQQVLKNEFKFLISFQNENVFDETGMPKERFSAKCLPNSPCSLEIQATKLEDSAVYFCASSPQGPGGLQETQYFGPGTRLLVL.

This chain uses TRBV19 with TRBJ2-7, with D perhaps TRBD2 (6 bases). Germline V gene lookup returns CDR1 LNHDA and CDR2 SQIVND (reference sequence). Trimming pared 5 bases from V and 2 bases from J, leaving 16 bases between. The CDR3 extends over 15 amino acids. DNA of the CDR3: TGTGCCAGTAGTCTGAACGACGCTAGCGCCTACGAGCAGTACTTC. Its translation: CASSLNDASAYEQYF.

Here the CDR3 DNA reads TGTGCCAGCGTTAGGAGGCCTAATGAAAAACTGTTTTTT. This gives the protein CASVRRPNEKLFF. The V and J genes are TRBV28 and TRBJ1-4; no definite D call. V was pared by 8 bases and J by 3 bases, with 10 bases between. Per germline, CDR1 MDHEN and CDR2 SYDVKM. The CDR3 is made up of 13 amino acids.

CDR3 protein: CATSAPTGGPGELFF. The CDR3 DNA sequence: TGTGCCACCAGTGCCCCGACCGGGGGACCCGGGGAGCTGTTTTTT. The genes are TRBV24-1 and TRBJ2-2; a possible D gene is TRBD2 (6 bases). Germline assignment: CDR1 KGHDR and CDR2 SFDVKD. The CDR3 is 15 amino acids. V lost 5 bases, J lost 6 bases, and 15 bases lay in between.

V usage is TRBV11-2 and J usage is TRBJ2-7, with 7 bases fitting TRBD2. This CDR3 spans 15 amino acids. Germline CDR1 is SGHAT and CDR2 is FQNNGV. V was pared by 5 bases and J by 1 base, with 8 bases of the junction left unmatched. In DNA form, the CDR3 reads TGTGCCAGCAGCCTAGGACTAGAATCTTCCTACGAGCAGTACTTC. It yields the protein CASSLGLESSYEQYF.

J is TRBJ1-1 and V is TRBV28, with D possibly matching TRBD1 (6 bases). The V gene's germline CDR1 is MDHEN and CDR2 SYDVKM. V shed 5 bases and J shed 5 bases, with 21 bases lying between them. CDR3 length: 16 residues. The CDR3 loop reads CASSPPRGRGRTEAFF. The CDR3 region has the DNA TGTGCCAGCAGTCCTCCAAGGGGGAGGGGGAGGACTGAAGCTTTCTTT. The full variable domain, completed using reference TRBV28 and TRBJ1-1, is DVKVTQSSRYLVKRTGEKVFLECVQDMDHENMFWYRQDPGLGLRLIYFSYDVKMKEKGDIPEGYSVSREKKERFSLILESASTNQTSMYLCASSPPRGRGRTEAFFGQGTRLTVV.

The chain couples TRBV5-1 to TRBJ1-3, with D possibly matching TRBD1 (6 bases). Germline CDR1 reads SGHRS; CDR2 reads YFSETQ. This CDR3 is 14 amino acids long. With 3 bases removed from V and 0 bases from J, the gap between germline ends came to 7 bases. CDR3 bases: TGCGCCAGCAGCTCAGGGGACTCTGGAAACACCATATATTTT. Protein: CASSSGDSGNTIYF.

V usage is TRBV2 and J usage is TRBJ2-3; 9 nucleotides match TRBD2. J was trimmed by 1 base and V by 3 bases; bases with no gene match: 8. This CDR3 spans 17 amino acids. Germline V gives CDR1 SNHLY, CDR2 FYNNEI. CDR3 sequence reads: CASSDWLAGVGTDTQYF. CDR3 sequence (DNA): TGTGCCAGCAGTGATTGGTTAGCGGGAGTGGGCACAGATACGCAGTATTTT.

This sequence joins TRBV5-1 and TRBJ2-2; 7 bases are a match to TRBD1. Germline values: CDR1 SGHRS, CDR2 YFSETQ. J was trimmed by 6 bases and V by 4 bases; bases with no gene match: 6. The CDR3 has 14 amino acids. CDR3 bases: TGCGCCAGCAGCGACTCAGGGGGATCCGGGGAGCTGTTTTTT. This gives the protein CASSDSGGSGELFF.

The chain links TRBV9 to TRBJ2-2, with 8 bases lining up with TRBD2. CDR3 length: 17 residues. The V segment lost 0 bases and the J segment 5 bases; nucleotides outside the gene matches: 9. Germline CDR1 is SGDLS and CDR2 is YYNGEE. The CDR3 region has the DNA TGTGCCAGCAGCGTAGACTTAAGCGGGAGCTGGACCGGGGAGCTGTTTTTT. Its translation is CASSVDLSGSWTGELFF. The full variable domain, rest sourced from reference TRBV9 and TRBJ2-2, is DSGVTQTPKHLITATGQRVTLRCSPRSGDLSVYWYQQSLDQGLQFLIQYYNGEERAKGNILERFSAQQFPDLHSELNLSSLELGDSALYFCASSVDLSGSWTGELFFGEGSRLTVL.

The CDR3 spells CASSLRDSLAKNIQYF. As DNA, the CDR3 is TGTGCCAGCAGCTTGAGGGACAGTTTAGCCAAAAACATTCAGTACTTC. This chain uses TRBV5-4 with TRBJ2-4; 7 bases agree with TRBD1. Germline V gene lookup returns CDR1 SGHNT and CDR2 YYREEE (reference sequence). This CDR3 has 16 residues. Trimming cost V 1 base and J 0 bases; bases outside gene matches: 4.

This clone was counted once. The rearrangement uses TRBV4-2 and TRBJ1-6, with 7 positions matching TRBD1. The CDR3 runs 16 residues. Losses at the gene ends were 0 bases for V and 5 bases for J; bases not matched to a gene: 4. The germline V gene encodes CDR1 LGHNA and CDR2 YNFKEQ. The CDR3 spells CASSQDLRGNNSPLHF. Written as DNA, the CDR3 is TGTGCCAGCAGCCAAGATCTCAGGGGGAATAATTCACCCCTCCACTTT.

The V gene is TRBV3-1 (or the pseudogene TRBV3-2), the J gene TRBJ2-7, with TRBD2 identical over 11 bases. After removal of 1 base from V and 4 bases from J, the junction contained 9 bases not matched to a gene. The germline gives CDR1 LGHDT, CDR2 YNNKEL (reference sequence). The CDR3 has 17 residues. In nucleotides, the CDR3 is TGTGCCAGCAGCCAAGTAGTAAGTAGGACTAGCGGGTACGAGCAGTACTTC. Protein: CASSQVVSRTSGYEQYF.

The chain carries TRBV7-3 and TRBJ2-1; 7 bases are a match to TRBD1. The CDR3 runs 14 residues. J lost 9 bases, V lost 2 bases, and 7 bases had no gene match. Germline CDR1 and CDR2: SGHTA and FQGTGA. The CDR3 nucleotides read TGTGCCAGCAGCTTACAGGGGGTGAGTGGTGAGCAGTTCTTC. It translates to CASSLQGVSGEQFF.

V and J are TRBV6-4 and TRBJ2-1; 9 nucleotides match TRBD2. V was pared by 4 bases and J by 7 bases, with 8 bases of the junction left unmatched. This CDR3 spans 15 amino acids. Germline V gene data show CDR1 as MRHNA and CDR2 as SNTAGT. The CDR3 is CASSGVAGVANEQFF. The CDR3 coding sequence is TGTGCCAGCAGTGGTGTAGCGGGAGTAGCGAATGAGCAGTTCTTC.